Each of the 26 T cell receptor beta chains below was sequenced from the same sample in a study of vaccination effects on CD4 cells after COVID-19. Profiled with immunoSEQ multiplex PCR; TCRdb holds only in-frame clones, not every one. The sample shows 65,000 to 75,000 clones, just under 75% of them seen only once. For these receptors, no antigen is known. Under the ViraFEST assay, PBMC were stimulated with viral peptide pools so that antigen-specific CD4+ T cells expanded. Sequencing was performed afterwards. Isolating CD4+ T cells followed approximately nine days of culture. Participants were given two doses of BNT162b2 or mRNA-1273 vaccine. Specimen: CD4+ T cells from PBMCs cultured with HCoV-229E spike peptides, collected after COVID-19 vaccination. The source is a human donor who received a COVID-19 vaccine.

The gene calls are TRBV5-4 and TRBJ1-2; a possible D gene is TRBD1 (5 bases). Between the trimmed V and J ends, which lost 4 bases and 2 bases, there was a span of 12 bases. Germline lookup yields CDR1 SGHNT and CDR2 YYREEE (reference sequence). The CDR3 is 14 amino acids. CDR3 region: CASSTMGVNYGYTF. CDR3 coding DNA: TGTGCCAGCAGCACGATGGGGGTGAACTATGGCTACACCTTC. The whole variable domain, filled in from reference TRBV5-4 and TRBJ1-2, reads ETGVTQSPTHLIKTRGQQVTLRCSSQSGHNTVSWYQQALGQGPQFIFQYYREEENGRGNFPPRFSGLQFPNYSSELNVNALELDDSALYLCASSTMGVNYGYTFGSGTRLTVV.

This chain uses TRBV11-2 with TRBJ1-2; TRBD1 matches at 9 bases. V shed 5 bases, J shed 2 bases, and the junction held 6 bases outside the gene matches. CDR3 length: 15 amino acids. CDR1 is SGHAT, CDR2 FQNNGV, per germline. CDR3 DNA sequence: TGTGCCAGCAGCACCCGGGACAGGGAAAACTATGGCTACACCTTC. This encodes CASSTRDRENYGYTF.

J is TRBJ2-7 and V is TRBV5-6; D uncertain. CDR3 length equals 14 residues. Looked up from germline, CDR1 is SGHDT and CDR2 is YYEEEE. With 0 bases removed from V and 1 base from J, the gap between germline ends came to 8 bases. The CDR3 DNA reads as TGTGCCAGCAGCTTGGAAGGGCTTTCCTACGAGCAGTACGTC. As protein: CASSLEGLSYEQYV.

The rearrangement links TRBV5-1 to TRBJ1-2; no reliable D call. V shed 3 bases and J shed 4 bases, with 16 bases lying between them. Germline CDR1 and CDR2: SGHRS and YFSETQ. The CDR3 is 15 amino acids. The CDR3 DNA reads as TGCGCCAGCAGCTCCGGGGTCGGGATGAGCTATGGCTACACCTTC. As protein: CASSSGVGMSYGYTF.

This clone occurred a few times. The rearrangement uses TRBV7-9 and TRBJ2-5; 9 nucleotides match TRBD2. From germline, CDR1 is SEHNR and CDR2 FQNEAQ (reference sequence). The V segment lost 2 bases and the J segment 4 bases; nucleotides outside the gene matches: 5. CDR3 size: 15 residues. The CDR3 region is CASSLLAGQRETQYF. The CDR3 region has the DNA TGTGCCAGCAGCTTACTAGCGGGGCAGAGAGAGACCCAGTACTTC.

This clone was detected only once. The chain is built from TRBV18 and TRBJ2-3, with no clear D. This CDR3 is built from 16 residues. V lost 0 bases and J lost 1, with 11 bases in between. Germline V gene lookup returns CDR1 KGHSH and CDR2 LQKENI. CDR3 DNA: TGTGCCAGCTCACCACCGGCCCTGGCGGGCACAGATACGCAGTATTTT. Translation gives CASSPPALAGTDTQYF.

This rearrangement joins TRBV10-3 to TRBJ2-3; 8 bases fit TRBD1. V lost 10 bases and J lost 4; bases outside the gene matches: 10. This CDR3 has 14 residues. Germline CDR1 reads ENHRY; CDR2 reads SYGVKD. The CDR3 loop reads CATSDRGEADTQYF. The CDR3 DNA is TGTGCCACCTCAGACAGGGGCGAGGCAGATACGCAGTATTTT.

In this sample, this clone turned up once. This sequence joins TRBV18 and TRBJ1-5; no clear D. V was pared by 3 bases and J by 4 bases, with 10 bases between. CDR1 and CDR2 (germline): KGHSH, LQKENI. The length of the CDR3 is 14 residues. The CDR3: CASSPQARNQPQHF. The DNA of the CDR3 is TGTGCCAGCTCACCCCAGGCAAGAAATCAGCCCCAGCATTTT.

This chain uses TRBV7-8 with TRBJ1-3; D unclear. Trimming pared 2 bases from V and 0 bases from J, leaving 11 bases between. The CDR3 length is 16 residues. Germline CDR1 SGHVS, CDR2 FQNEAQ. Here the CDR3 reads CASSLSPDGSGNTIYF. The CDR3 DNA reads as TGTGCCAGCAGCTTAAGTCCAGACGGCTCTGGAAACACCATATATTTT.

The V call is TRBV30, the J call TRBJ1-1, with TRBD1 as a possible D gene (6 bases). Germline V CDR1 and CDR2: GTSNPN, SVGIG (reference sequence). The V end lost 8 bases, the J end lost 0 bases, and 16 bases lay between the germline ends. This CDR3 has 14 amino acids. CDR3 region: CALNRDTLNTEAFF. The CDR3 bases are TGTGCCCTTAATCGGGACACGCTGAACACTGAAGCTTTCTTT.

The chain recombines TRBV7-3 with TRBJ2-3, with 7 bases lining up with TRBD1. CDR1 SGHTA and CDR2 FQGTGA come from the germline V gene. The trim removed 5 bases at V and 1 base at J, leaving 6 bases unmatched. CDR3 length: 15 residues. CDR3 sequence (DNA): TGTGCCAGCAGCATTGACAGGGCTGGCACAGATACGCAGTATTTT. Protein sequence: CASSIDRAGTDTQYF. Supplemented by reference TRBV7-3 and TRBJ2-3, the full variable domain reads GAGVSQTPSNKVTEKGKYVELRCDPISGHTALYWYRQSLGQGPEFLIYFQGTGAADDSGLPNDRFFAVRPEGSVSTLKIQRTERGDSAVYLCASSIDRAGTDTQYFGPGTRLTVL.

CDR3 loop: CASSLSGHIWADTQYF. The CDR3 DNA is TGCGCCAGCAGCCTCTCAGGACACATATGGGCAGATACGCAGTATTTT. This chain connects TRBV5-1 to TRBJ2-3; D is perhaps TRBD1 (5 bases). The CDR3 loop spans 16 amino acids. Deletions cut 4 bases from V and 4 bases from J, with 19 bases between. CDR1 and CDR2 from the germline V gene are SGHRS and YFSETQ.

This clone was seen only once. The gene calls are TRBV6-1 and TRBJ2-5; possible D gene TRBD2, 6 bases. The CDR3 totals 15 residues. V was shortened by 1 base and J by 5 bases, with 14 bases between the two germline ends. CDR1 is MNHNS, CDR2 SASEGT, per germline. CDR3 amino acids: CASSEGRGTHETQYF. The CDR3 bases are TGTGCCAGCAGTGAAGGTCGGGGGACCCATGAGACCCAGTACTTC.

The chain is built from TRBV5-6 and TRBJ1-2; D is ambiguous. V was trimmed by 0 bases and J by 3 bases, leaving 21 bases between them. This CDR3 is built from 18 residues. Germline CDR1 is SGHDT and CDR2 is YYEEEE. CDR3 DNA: TGTGCCAGCAGCTTGGAGAGAAAGGCCACCCCCTCTTACTATGGCTACACCTTC. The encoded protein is CASSLERKATPSYYGYTF.

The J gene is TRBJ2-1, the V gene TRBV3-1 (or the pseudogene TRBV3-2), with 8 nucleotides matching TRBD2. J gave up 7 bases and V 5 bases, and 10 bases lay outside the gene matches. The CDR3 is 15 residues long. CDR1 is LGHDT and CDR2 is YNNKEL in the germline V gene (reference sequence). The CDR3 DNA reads TGTGCCAGCAGCACCCCGAGGACTAGCATGAATGAGCAGTTCTTC. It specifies CASSTPRTSMNEQFF.

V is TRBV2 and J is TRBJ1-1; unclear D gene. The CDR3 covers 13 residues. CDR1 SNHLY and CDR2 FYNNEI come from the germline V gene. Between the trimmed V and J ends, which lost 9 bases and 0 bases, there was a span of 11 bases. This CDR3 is CASKGELNTEAFF. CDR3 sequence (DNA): TGTGCCAGTAAGGGAGAATTGAACACTGAAGCTTTCTTT.

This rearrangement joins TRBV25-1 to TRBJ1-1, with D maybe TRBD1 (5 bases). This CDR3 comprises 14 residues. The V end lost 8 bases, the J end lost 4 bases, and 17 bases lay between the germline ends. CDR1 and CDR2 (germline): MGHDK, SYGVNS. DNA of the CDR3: TGTGCCAGCGCTCCGACGACGGGGCGCACTGAAGCTTTCTTT. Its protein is CASAPTTGRTEAFF.

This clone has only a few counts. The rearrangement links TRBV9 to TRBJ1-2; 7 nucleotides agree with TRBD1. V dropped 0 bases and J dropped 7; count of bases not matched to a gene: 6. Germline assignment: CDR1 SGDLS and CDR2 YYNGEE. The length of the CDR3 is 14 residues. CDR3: CASSVEAGGFGYTF. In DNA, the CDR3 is TGTGCCAGCAGCGTAGAGGCAGGGGGTTTTGGCTACACCTTC.

The CDR3 loop reads CASSYGGAPNYGYTF. The CDR3, as DNA: TGTGCCAGCAGTTACGGGGGGGCCCCTAACTATGGCTACACCTTC. The chain uses TRBV6-5 and TRBJ1-2, with D perhaps TRBD1 (6 bases). Germline V CDR1 and CDR2: MNHEY, SVGAGI. The CDR3 totals 15 residues. With 2 bases removed from V and 0 bases from J, the gap between germline ends came to 10 bases.

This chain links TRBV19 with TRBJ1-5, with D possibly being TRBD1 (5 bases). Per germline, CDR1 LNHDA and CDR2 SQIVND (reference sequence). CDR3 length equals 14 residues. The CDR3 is CASSGGSSNQPQHF. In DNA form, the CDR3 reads TGTGCGTCTTCGGGGGGTTCGAGCAATCAGCCCCAGCATTTT.

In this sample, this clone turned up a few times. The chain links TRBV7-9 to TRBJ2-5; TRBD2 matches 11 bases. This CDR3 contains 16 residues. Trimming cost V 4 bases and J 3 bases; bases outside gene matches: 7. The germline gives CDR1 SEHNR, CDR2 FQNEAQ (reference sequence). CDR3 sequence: CASSSIRLAGKETQYF. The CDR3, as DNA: TGTGCCAGCAGCTCCATACGACTAGCGGGGAAAGAGACCCAGTACTTC.

CDR3 bases: TGCGCCAGCAGCGCCATAGGGGGACAGGGCGCCTATGGCTACACCTTC. Its translation is CASSAIGGQGAYGYTF. The chain combines TRBV5-1 with TRBJ1-2; 9 bases agree with TRBD1. V lost 4 bases to trimming and J lost 4 bases; unmatched junction nucleotides: 11. CDR1 is SGHRS and CDR2 is YFSETQ in the germline V gene. CDR3 length: 16 amino acids.

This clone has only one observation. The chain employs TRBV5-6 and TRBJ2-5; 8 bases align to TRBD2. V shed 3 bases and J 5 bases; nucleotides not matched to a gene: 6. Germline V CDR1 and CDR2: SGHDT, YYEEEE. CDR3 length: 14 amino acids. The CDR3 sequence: CASSSTSGGETQYF. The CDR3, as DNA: TGTGCCAGCAGCTCAACTAGCGGCGGGGAGACCCAGTACTTC.

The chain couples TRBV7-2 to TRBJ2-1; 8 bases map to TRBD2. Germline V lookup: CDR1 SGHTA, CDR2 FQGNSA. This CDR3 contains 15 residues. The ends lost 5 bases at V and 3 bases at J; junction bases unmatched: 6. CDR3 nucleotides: TGTGCCAGCAGCCTAGAGCGGGGGAGCTACAATGAGCAGTTCTTC. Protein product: CASSLERGSYNEQFF. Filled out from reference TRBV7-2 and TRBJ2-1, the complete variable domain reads GAGVSQSPSNKVTEKGKDVELRCDPISGHTALYWYRQSLGQGLEFLIYFQGNSAPDKSGLPSDRFSAERTGGSVSTLTIQRTQQEDSAVYLCASSLERGSYNEQFFGPGTRLTVL.

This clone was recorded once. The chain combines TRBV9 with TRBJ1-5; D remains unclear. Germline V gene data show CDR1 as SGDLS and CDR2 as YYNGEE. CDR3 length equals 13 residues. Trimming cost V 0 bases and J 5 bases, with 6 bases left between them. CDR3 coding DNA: TGTGCCAGCAGCGTAGCAGGTTATCAGCCCCAGCATTTT. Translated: CASSVAGYQPQHF.

The CDR3: CATSRGGPGQGQETQYF. The DNA of the CDR3 is TGTGCCACCAGCAGAGGGGGCCCGGGACAGGGACAAGAGACCCAGTACTTC. This sequence joins TRBV15 and TRBJ2-5, with 9 nucleotides matching TRBD1. Germline trimming cut 1 base from V and 2 bases from J; bases unmatched to any gene: 8. CDR1 is LNHNV and CDR2 is YYDKDF in the germline V gene (reference sequence). The CDR3 extends over 17 amino acids.